Shown below are 7 T cell receptor beta chains from a single sample sequenced in a study of blood T cell repertoires in COVID-19. Clones were read by immunoSEQ multiplex PCR, and TCRdb kept only the in-frame ones, dropping some. The table lists under 500,000 clones, around nine tenths of them singletons. The material sequenced was peripheral blood. Every receptor here comes from a woman in her twenties or thirties with acute or convalescent COVID-19.

J is TRBJ2-5 and V is TRBV7-9, with D unresolved. CDR1 is SEHNR, CDR2 FQNEAQ, per germline (reference sequence). V lost 3 bases, J lost 3 bases, and 11 bases lay in between. The CDR3 covers 14 residues. CDR3 sequence reads: CASSLSAVKETQYF. The CDR3 DNA sequence: TGTGCCAGCAGCTTGAGCGCGGTAAAAGAGACCCAGTACTTC.

The rearrangement uses TRBV6-1 and TRBJ1-5; no clear D gene. Deletions cut 3 bases from V and 7 bases from J, with 7 bases between. CDR1 and CDR2 (germline): MNHNS, SASEGT. The CDR3 contains 12 residues. The CDR3 protein is CASSDSYQPQHF. The DNA for the CDR3 is TGTGCCAGCAGTGACAGTTACCAGCCCCAGCATTTT.

This clone was seen a few times. J is TRBJ1-5 and V is TRBV5-6; TRBD1 agrees at 7 bases. After removal of 1 base from V and 3 bases from J, the junction contained 1 base not matched to a gene. The germline gives CDR1 SGHDT, CDR2 YYEEEE. This CDR3 is 14 amino acids long. CDR3 loop: CASSLTGANQPQHF. CDR3 coding DNA: TGTGCCAGCAGCTTGACAGGGGCCAATCAGCCCCAGCATTTT.

The rearrangement uses TRBV6-6 and TRBJ1-6, with 7 nucleotides matching TRBD1. Germline CDR1 reads MNHNY; CDR2 reads SVGAGI (reference sequence). This CDR3 has 14 amino acids. V shed 8 bases, J shed 6 bases, and the junction held 7 bases outside the gene matches. The DNA of the CDR3 is TGTGCCAGCGGGGTCCGGGACAGTAATTCACCCCTCCACTTT. It specifies CASGVRDSNSPLHF.

Of note for this clone: Other DNA sequences of this sample code for an identical CDR3. The V call is TRBV27, the J call TRBJ2-7; maybe TRBD2 (6 bases). From germline, CDR1 is MNHEY and CDR2 SMNVEV (reference sequence). The V end lost 0 bases, the J end lost 6 bases, and 9 bases lay between the germline ends. This CDR3 is 13 amino acids long. CDR3 protein: CASSLSRGGEQYF. CDR3 nucleotides: TGTGCCAGCAGTTTATCTAGGGGAGGCGAGCAGTACTTC.

The chain carries TRBV6-4 and TRBJ2-2, with D perhaps matching TRBD2 (5 bases). V shed 7 bases and J shed 7 bases, with 13 bases lying between them. The CDR3 is 13 residues long. Germline lookup yields CDR1 MRHNA and CDR2 SNTAGT. The DNA for the CDR3 is TGTGCCAGCACTCAGCGGAAGATCGGGGAGCTGTTTTTT. Its translation is CASTQRKIGELFF.

The V gene is TRBV3-1 (or the pseudogene TRBV3-2), the J gene TRBJ2-5; weak D call: TRBD2 (5 bases). With 1 base removed from V and 4 bases from J, the gap between germline ends came to 10 bases. This CDR3 contains 14 residues. The germline CDR1 and CDR2 sequences are LGHDT and YNNKEL (reference sequence). CDR3 bases: TGTGCCAGCAGCCAAGTTGCGGGTGGAGAGACCCAGTACTTC. Translation: CASSQVAGGETQYF.